Following are 4 T cell receptor beta chains from one sample sequenced in a study of blood T cell repertoires in COVID-19 (dated by TCRdb to 2018 to 2021). The method was the immunoSEQ multiplex PCR assay. This is the immuneACCESS table as TCRdb keeps it, with only in-frame sequences that have V and J called. A part of the clones is gone; compared with another copy, unresolved V genes explain less than half, and the rest is unexplained. Across this sample there are roughly 87,000 clones, with 86% seen only once. The top ten constitute 20% to 30% of the sample. The sample taken for sequencing was peripheral blood. These receptors all come from a human donor in a cohort sampled during active COVID-19.

The CDR3, as DNA: TGTGCCAGCAGCCAACCTCCCGGGACTAGCGGGAGAGTATCTGGGGCCAACGTCCTGACTTTC. Translating gives CASSQPPGTSGRVSGANVLTF. V usage is TRBV28 and J usage is TRBJ2-6, with 14 bases fitting TRBD2. The germline CDR1 and CDR2 sequences are MDHEN and SYDVKM. The CDR3 covers 21 residues. The V gene end was trimmed by 6 bases and the J gene end by 1 base; junction bases not matched to a gene: 14.

This clone was recorded once. The CDR3 spells CATLWGANVLTF. The CDR3 coding sequence is TGTGCCACTCTATGGGGGGCCAACGTCCTGACTTTC. This chain joins TRBV6-5 and TRBJ2-6; D remains unclear. The V gene lost 10 bases and the J gene lost 4 bases, with 8 bases spanning the gap. Germline values: CDR1 MNHEY, CDR2 SVGAGI. The CDR3 length is 12 residues.

V and J are TRBV3-1 (or the pseudogene TRBV3-2) and TRBJ2-3, with D possibly matching TRBD1 (5 bases). V lost 2 bases to trimming and J lost 2 bases, with 8 bases between them. The V gene's germline CDR1 is LGHDT and CDR2 YNNKEL (reference sequence). The CDR3 has 14 residues. CDR3 residues: CASSQRGPTDTQYF. CDR3 nucleotide sequence: TGTGCCAGCAGCCAAAGGGGTCCCACAGATACGCAGTATTTT.

The J gene is TRBJ2-1, the V gene TRBV27; 7 bases map to TRBD1. The trim removed 6 bases at V and 10 bases at J, leaving 15 bases unmatched. Germline-derived CDR1 and CDR2 are MNHEY and SMNVEV (reference sequence). The CDR3 length is 15 residues. As DNA, the CDR3 is TGTGCCAGCAGGGACAGGACGATCCTTTTAAGCGAGCAGTTCTTC. This sequence encodes CASRDRTILLSEQFF.